This passage covers 28 T cell receptor beta chains from one sample sequenced in a study of T cell repertoires and HLA-DP antigens. Some clones are missing from TCRdb's copy, which holds only in-frame ones; the method was immunoSEQ multiplex PCR. The sample has over 100,000 clones; around 93% are singletons. The antigens for these receptors are not known. The specimen was CD4+ T cells from PBMCs. The source is a woman aged 18 to 35 in good health and CMV-seronegative.

The chain joins TRBV6-5 to TRBJ1-5, with D unclear. The V gene lost 0 bases and the J gene lost 3 bases, with 9 bases spanning the gap. The CDR3 is 15 amino acids. Germline assignment: CDR1 MNHEY and CDR2 SVGAGI. For the CDR3, the DNA is TGTGCCAGCAGTTACTCGGGCCAAAACAATCAGCCCCAGCATTTT. Protein: CASSYSGQNNQPQHF.

The V gene is TRBV19, the J gene TRBJ1-2; TRBD1 agrees at 7 bases. CDR1 LNHDA and CDR2 SQIVND come from the germline V gene (reference sequence). The length of the CDR3 is 12 residues. Unmatched junction bases numbered 7, after V lost 4 bases and J lost 11 bases. The CDR3 DNA sequence: TGTGCCAGTAGTACCAGACAGGGTCGGTACACCTTC. It codes for CASSTRQGRYTF.

V gene TRBV28 combines with J gene TRBJ2-1; 10 bases align to TRBD2. V lost 8 bases and J lost 0; bases outside the gene matches: 10. CDR3 size: 17 residues. Germline CDR1 and CDR2: MDHEN and SYDVKM. CDR3 amino acids: CASAGSGRPTSYNEQFF. CDR3 DNA sequence: TGTGCCAGCGCGGGTAGCGGGAGGCCGACCTCCTACAATGAGCAGTTCTTC.

V and J are TRBV5-1 and TRBJ2-2, with 10 positions matching TRBD1. This CDR3 has 15 amino acids. V lost 4 bases, J lost 4 bases, and 4 bases stayed unmatched. From germline, CDR1 is SGHRS and CDR2 YFSETQ. The DNA of the CDR3 is TGCGCCAGCAGCCCGGACAGGGGGTTCACCGGGGAGCTGTTTTTT. The encoded protein is CASSPDRGFTGELFF.

As for this clone: The sample has other DNA sequences that encode this CDR3 too. The rearrangement joins TRBV5-1 to TRBJ1-1; TRBD1 is a possible D gene (5 bases). This CDR3 spans 13 amino acids. Germline assignment: CDR1 SGHRS and CDR2 YFSETQ. Trimming took 4 bases from V and 0 from J, leaving 7 bases between them. The CDR3 coding sequence is TGCGCCAGCAGCCTGACAGTGAACACTGAAGCTTTCTTT. Encoded protein: CASSLTVNTEAFF.

This sequence joins TRBV5-4 and TRBJ2-3, with unresolved D. The CDR3 has 14 residues. V was trimmed by 0 bases and J by 3 bases, leaving 8 bases between them. Germline assignment: CDR1 SGHNT and CDR2 YYREEE (reference sequence). The CDR3, as DNA: TGTGCCAGCAGCTTGGCTTTCTCAACAGATACGCAGTATTTT. It specifies CASSLAFSTDTQYF.

V is TRBV7-3 and J is TRBJ2-1; no firm D call. CDR3 size: 14 residues. The germline CDR1 and CDR2 sequences are SGHTA and FQGTGA. Trimming removed 5 bases from V and 5 bases from J, with 13 bases in between. This CDR3 reads CASSPQRLDNEQFF. CDR3 nucleotide sequence: TGTGCCAGCAGCCCCCAACGGCTTGACAATGAGCAGTTCTTC. Filled out from reference TRBV7-3 and TRBJ2-1, the complete variable domain reads GAGVSQTPSNKVTEKGKYVELRCDPISGHTALYWYRQSLGQGPEFLIYFQGTGAADDSGLPNDRFFAVRPEGSVSTLKIQRTERGDSAVYLCASSPQRLDNEQFFGPGTRLTVL.

The rearrangement uses TRBV7-2 and TRBJ2-2; tentatively, D is TRBD2 (5 bases). From germline, CDR1 is SGHTA and CDR2 FQGNSA. The length of the CDR3 is 15 residues. Deletions cut 0 bases from V and 7 bases from J, with 12 bases between. CDR3 in amino acids: CASSLATLVGGELFF. In nucleotides, the CDR3 is TGTGCCAGCAGCTTAGCCACACTAGTAGGCGGGGAGCTGTTTTTT.

The chain carries TRBV18 and TRBJ2-1, with unresolved D. Germline loops: CDR1 KGHSH, CDR2 LQKENI. V was cut by 2 bases and J by 7 bases, with 9 bases left in between. This CDR3 contains 13 residues. The CDR3 sequence: CASSPKIENEQFF. The CDR3 coding sequence is TGTGCCAGCTCACCAAAGATCGAGAATGAGCAGTTCTTC.

V usage is TRBV7-3 and J usage is TRBJ2-3; TRBD1 matches at 7 bases. From germline, CDR1 is SGHTA and CDR2 FQGTGA. This CDR3 comprises 15 residues. The V and J ends lost 5 bases and 4 bases, in that order; junction bases with no gene match: 9. CDR3 nucleotides: TGTGCCAGCAGCCTCCTTGGACAGGAGGCAGATACGCAGTATTTT. Amino acids: CASSLLGQEADTQYF.

The chain employs TRBV19 and TRBJ1-1, with a possible D match to TRBD1 (5 bases). Germline CDR1 reads LNHDA; CDR2 reads SQIVND (reference sequence). V shed 5 bases and J shed 0 bases, with 7 bases lying between them. The CDR3 loop spans 13 amino acids. This CDR3 reads CASSPQVNTEAFF. The CDR3 DNA sequence: TGTGCCAGTAGTCCACAGGTGAACACTGAAGCTTTCTTT.

The genes are TRBV4-2 and TRBJ2-5; perhaps TRBD2 as D (5 bases). Trimming removed 1 base at V and 1 base at J, with 13 bases between. There are 16 residues in the CDR3. Looked up from germline, CDR1 is LGHNA and CDR2 is YNFKEQ. The chain's CDR3 is CASSQGGSMRQETQYF. The CDR3 DNA reads TGTGCCAGCAGCCAAGGAGGGTCGATGCGCCAAGAGACCCAGTACTTC.

The chain has TRBV30 and TRBJ2-1; D tentatively fits TRBD1 or TRBD2 (6 bases each). Germline V gives CDR1 GTSNPN, CDR2 SVGIG (reference sequence). The CDR3 contains 15 residues. Trimming cost V 5 bases and J 6 bases, with 20 bases left between them. In DNA, the CDR3 is TGTGCCTGGGGCTCCGTCCGGGGGCCCTCCAATGAGCAGTTCTTC. Its protein is CAWGSVRGPSNEQFF.

This clone was observed once. The chain employs TRBV7-9 and TRBJ1-5; a weak D match, TRBD1 (5 bases). From germline, CDR1 is SEHNR and CDR2 FQNEAQ (reference sequence). V dropped 4 bases and J dropped 5 bases, with 9 bases sitting between them. The CDR3 spans 13 residues. CDR3 coding DNA: TGTGCCAGCAGCTCGGGGGGGGATCAGCCCCAGCATTTT. Its translation is CASSSGGDQPQHF.

V usage is TRBV15 and J usage is TRBJ1-3; no clear D. The CDR3 is made up of 15 amino acids. Germline CDR1 LNHNV, CDR2 YYDKDF (reference sequence). Trimming removed 0 bases at V and 4 bases at J, with 10 bases between. CDR3 region: CATSRDPSAGNTIYF. The CDR3, as DNA: TGTGCCACCAGCAGAGATCCCTCCGCAGGAAACACCATATATTTT. The full variable domain, completed using reference TRBV15 and TRBJ1-3, is DAMVIQNPRYQVTQFGKPVTLSCSQTLNHNVMYWYQQKSSQAPKLLFHYYDKDFNNEADTPDNFQSRRPNTSFCFLDIRSPGLGDTAMYLCATSRDPSAGNTIYFGEGSWLTVV.

CDR3 nucleotide sequence: TGTGCTAGTGGTCCTGGGTGGGGTATCTCCTACAATGAGCAGTTCTTC. Translation: CASGPGWGISYNEQFF. The genes are TRBV12-5 and TRBJ2-1; D not resolved. This CDR3 comprises 16 residues. Germline CDR1 and CDR2: LGHNT and FRNRAP. The V end lost 5 bases, the J end lost 0 bases, and 14 bases lay between the germline ends.

J is TRBJ1-1 and V is TRBV5-4; D remains ambiguous. V lost 0 bases to trimming and J lost 1 base, with 10 bases between them. Germline assignment: CDR1 SGHNT and CDR2 YYREEE (reference sequence). The CDR3 consists of 15 residues. For the CDR3, the DNA is TGTGCCAGCAGCTTGGCCACAGACCAGAACACTGAAGCTTTCTTT. Translated: CASSLATDQNTEAFF.

The J gene is TRBJ1-1, the V gene TRBV29-1; no firm D call. The V gene lost 7 bases and the J gene lost 9 bases, with 12 bases spanning the gap. This CDR3 is built from 10 residues. CDR1 and CDR2 from the germline V gene are SQVTM and ANQGSEA. DNA for the CDR3: TGCAGCGCTTGGGAGTCCCAAGCTTTCTTT. Its protein product is CSAWESQAFF. The variable domain in full, with the rest retrieved from reference TRBV29-1 and TRBJ1-1, is SAVISQKPSRDICQRGTSLTIQCQVDSQVTMMFWYRQQPGQSLTLIATANQGSEATYESGFVIDKFPISRPNLTFSTLTVSNMSPEDSSIYLCSAWESQAFFGQGTRLTVV.

The V call is TRBV10-3, the J call TRBJ1-2; 7 bases are a match to TRBD1. J lost 6 bases, V lost 4 bases, and 5 bases had no gene match. The CDR3 is 13 residues long. Germline V gives CDR1 ENHRY, CDR2 SYGVKD. Written as DNA, the CDR3 is TGTGCCATCAGTGTGGACAGGCGGGATGGCTACACCTTC. Translating gives CAISVDRRDGYTF.

The chain has TRBV6-6 and TRBJ2-4, with 9 bases that match TRBD1. The CDR3 has 16 amino acids. Germline-derived CDR1 and CDR2 are MNHNY and SVGAGI (reference sequence). The ends lost 6 bases at V and 0 bases at J; junction bases unmatched: 6. CDR3 residues: CASRGQGGLAKNIQYF. CDR3 nucleotides: TGTGCCAGCAGGGGACAGGGAGGATTAGCCAAAAACATTCAGTACTTC.

This chain joins TRBV19 and TRBJ2-5, with D possibly being TRBD1 (5 bases). Germline V gene lookup returns CDR1 LNHDA and CDR2 SQIVND (reference sequence). This CDR3 spans 14 amino acids. With 3 bases removed from V and 2 bases from J, the gap between germline ends came to 10 bases. The CDR3 spells CASSIRQGQETQYF. The CDR3, as DNA: TGTGCCAGTAGTATTAGGCAGGGACAAGAGACCCAGTACTTC.

The chain is built from TRBV5-8 and TRBJ1-5, with D possibly being TRBD1 (6 bases). V lost 1 base and J 5 bases, leaving 10 bases between the germline ends. CDR3 length equals 14 residues. Germline CDR1 and CDR2: SGHTS and YDEGEE. The CDR3 loop is CASSLYREYQPQHF. The DNA for the CDR3 is TGTGCCAGCAGCTTGTACAGGGAGTATCAGCCCCAGCATTTT.

Of note for this clone: The junction does not match germline at one end; this may be a read error. The genes are TRBV10-3 and TRBJ2-5; 7 nucleotides agree with TRBD1. The germline CDR1 and CDR2 sequences are ENHRY and SYGVKD. The CDR3 has 13 amino acids. This CDR3 is CAISSGTEEAQYF. CDR3 in DNA: TGTGCCATCAGTTCCGGGACAGAAGAGGCCCAGTACTTC.

CDR3 protein: CASRAGPKGAKNIQYF. In nucleotides, the CDR3 is TGTGCCAGCAGAGCAGGACCTAAGGGGGCCAAAAACATTCAGTACTTC. V and J are TRBV28 and TRBJ2-4; D is perhaps TRBD1 (5 bases). CDR3 length equals 16 residues. The V end was cut by 6 bases, the J end by 1 base, with 16 bases between. Per germline, CDR1 MDHEN and CDR2 SYDVKM.

The rearrangement uses TRBV9 and TRBJ1-1; 12 nucleotides align to TRBD1. There are 15 residues in the CDR3. With 3 bases clipped from V and 4 bases from J, the junction kept 4 bases outside the gene matches. Germline CDR1 and CDR2: SGDLS and YYNGEE. CDR3 loop: CASSAGDRGRTEAFF. In nucleotides, the CDR3 is TGTGCCAGCAGCGCCGGGGACAGGGGGCGCACTGAAGCTTTCTTT.

The chain is built from TRBV5-1 and TRBJ1-1; the match to TRBD1 covers 9 bases. Germline loops: CDR1 SGHRS, CDR2 YFSETQ. The J segment lost 3 bases and the V segment lost 2 bases, leaving 5 bases of the junction unmatched. The CDR3 covers 15 residues. CDR3 in amino acids: CASSFTGGSDTEAFF. In DNA form, the CDR3 reads TGCGCCAGCAGCTTTACAGGGGGCTCCGACACTGAAGCTTTCTTT. Together with reference TRBV5-1 and TRBJ1-1, the CDR3 gives the full variable domain: KAGVTQTPRYLIKTRGQQVTLSCSPISGHRSVSWYQQTPGQGLQFLFEYFSETQRNKGNFPGRFSGRQFSNSRSEMNVSTLELGDSALYLCASSFTGGSDTEAFFGQGTRLTVV.

This chain links TRBV7-3 with TRBJ2-2; D call uncertain. The CDR3 covers 15 residues. V lost 5 bases, J lost 4 bases, and 14 bases lay in between. Germline lookup yields CDR1 SGHTA and CDR2 FQGTGA. The chain's CDR3 is CASSLGHSGTGELFF. As DNA, the CDR3 is TGTGCCAGCAGCCTCGGTCACAGTGGCACCGGGGAGCTGTTTTTT.

This chain connects TRBV19 to TRBJ1-2, with D unclear. Trimming cost V 5 bases and J 2 bases, with 15 bases left between them. This CDR3 region has 15 residues. Looked up from germline, CDR1 is LNHDA and CDR2 is SQIVND (reference sequence). The chain's CDR3 is CASSPEGLLNYGYTF. CDR3 in DNA: TGTGCCAGTAGTCCGGAAGGTCTTTTAAACTATGGCTACACCTTC.